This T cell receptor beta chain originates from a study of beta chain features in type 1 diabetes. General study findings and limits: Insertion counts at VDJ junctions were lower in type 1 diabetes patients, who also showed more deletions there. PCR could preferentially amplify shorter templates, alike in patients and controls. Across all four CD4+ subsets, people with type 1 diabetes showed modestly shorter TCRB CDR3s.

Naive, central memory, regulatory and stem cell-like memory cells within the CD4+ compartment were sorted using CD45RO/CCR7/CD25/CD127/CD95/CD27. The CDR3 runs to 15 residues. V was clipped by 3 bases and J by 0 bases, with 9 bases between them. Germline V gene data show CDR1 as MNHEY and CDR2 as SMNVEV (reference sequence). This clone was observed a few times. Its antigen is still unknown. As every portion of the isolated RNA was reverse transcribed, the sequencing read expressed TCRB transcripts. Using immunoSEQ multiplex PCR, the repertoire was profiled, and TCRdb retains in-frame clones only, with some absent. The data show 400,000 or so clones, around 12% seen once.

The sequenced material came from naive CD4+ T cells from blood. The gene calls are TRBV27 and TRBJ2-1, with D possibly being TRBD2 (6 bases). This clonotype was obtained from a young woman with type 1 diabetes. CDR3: CASSFPGSSYNEQFF. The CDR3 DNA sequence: TGTGCCAGCAGTTTTCCCGGGAGCTCCTACAATGAGCAGTTCTTC.